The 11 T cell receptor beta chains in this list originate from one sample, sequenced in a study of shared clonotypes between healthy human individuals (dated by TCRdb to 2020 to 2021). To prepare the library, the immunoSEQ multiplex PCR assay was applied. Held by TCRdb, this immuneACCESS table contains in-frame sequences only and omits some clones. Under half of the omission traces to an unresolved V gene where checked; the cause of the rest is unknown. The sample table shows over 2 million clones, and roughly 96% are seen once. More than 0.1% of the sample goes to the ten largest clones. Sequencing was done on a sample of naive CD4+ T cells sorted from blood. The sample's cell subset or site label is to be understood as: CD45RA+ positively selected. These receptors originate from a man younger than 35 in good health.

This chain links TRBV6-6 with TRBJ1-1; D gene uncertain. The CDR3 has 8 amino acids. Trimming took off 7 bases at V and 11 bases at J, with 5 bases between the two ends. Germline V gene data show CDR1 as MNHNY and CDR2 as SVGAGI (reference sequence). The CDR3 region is CASMRAFF. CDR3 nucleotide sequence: TGTGCCAGCATGCGTGCTTTCTTT.

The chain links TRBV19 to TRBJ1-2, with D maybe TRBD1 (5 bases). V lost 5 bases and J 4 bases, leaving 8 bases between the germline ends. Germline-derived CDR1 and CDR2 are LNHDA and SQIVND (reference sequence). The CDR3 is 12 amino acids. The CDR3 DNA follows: TGTGCCAGTAGTCAGGGAACCTATGGCTACACCTTC. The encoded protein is CASSQGTYGYTF. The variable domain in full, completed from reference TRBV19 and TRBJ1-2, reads DGGITQSPKYLFRKEGQNVTLSCEQNLNHDAMYWYRQDPGQGLRLIYYSQIVNDFQKGDIAEGYSVSREKKESFPLTVTSAQKNPTAFYLCASSQGTYGYTFGSGTRLTVV.

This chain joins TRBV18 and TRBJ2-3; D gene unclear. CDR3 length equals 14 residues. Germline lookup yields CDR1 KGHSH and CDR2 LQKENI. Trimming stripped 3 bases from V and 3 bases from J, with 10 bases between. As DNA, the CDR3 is TGTGCCAGCTCACCCGAAACGCTTACAGATACGCAGTATTTT. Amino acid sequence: CASSPETLTDTQYF. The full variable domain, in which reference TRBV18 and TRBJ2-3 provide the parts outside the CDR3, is NAGVMQNPRHLVRRRGQEARLRCSPMKGHSHVYWYRQLPEEGLKFMVYLQKENIIDESGMPKERFSAEFPKEGPSILRIQQVVRGDSAAYFCASSPETLTDTQYFGPGTRLTVL.

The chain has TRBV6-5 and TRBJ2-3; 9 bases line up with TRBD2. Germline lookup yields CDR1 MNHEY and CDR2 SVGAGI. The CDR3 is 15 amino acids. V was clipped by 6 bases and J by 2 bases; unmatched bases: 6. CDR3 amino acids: CASRRTSGHTDTQYF. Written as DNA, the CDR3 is TGTGCCAGCAGGAGAACTAGCGGGCACACAGATACGCAGTATTTT.

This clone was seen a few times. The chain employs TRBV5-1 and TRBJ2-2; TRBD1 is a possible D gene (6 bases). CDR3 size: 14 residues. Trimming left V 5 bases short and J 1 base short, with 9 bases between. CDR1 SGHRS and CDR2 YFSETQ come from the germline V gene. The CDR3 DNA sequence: TGCGCCAGCAGGACAGGAGAGAACACCGGGGAGCTGTTTTTT. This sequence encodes CASRTGENTGELFF.

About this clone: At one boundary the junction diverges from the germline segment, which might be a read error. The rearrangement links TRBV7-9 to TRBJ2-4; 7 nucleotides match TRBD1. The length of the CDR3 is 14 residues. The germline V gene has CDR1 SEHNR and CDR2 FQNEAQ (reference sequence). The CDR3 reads CASSHLWNRTGRIF. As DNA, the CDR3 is TGTGCCAGCAGCCACCTTTGGAATAGGACAGGACGTATCTTC.

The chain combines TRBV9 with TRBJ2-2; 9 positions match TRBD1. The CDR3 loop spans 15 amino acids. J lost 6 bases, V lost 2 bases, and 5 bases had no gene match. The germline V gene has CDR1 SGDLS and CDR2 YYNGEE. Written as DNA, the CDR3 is TGTGCCAGCAGCGTCGAACAGGGGGCTCCCGGGGAGCTGTTTTTT. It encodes CASSVEQGAPGELFF.

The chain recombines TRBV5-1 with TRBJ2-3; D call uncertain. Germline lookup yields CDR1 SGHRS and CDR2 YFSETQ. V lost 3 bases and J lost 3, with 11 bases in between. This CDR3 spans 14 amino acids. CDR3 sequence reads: CASSSGPQTDTQYF. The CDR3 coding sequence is TGCGCCAGCAGCTCAGGACCCCAAACAGATACGCAGTATTTT.

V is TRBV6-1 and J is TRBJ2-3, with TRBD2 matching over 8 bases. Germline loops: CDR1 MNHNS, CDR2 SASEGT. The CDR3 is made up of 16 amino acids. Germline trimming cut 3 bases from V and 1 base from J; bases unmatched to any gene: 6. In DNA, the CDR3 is TGTGCCAGCAGTGATGGAGCGGGAGCGGGCACAGATACGCAGTATTTT. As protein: CASSDGAGAGTDTQYF.

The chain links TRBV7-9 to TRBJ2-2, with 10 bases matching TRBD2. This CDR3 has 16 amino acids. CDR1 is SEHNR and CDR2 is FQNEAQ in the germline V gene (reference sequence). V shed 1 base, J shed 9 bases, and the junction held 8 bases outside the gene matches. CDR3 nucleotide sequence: TGTGCCAGCAGCTTAGGATCGACTAGCGGGCCCCGGGAGCTGTTTTTT. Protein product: CASSLGSTSGPRELFF.

The CDR3 nucleotides are TGTGCCAGCAGCGGACTAGCGGGAGTGCAAGAGACCCAGTACTTC. Its translation is CASSGLAGVQETQYF. V and J are TRBV27 and TRBJ2-5; 13 bases are a match to TRBD2. There are 15 residues in the CDR3. CDR1 is MNHEY and CDR2 is SMNVEV in the germline V gene (reference sequence). The junction had 3 bases not matched to a gene; V was cut back by 6 bases and J by 2 bases.